A selection of T cell receptor beta chains follows, all from one sample in a study of blood T cell repertoires in COVID-19. The repertoire was sequenced with immunoSEQ multiplex PCR; TCRdb's copy has only in-frame clones and lacks some. The sample has a few hundred thousand clones, 80% to 85% seen once. The sequenced sample was PBMCs or T cells enriched from blood (not recorded which). Receptors were obtained from a man aged 50 to 59 who had recovered from COVID-19. Each CDR3 is given with its conserved first and last residue. D genes are given only for firm matches. Not every row has a clone size; where given, it reads once, few, many or a size class.

D: .; size: .; V: TRBV7-6; J: TRBJ2-2; CDR3: CASSLGSQAGNTGELFF; DNA: TGTGCCAGCAGCTTAGGTAGCCAGGCGGGTAACACCGGGGAGCTGTTTTTT
D: TRBD2; size: few; V: TRBV27; J: TRBJ2-2; CDR3: CASSFPIRLAGGVDTGELFF; DNA: TGTGCCAGCAGTTTTCCGATACGACTAGCGGGAGGGGTGGACACCGGGGAGCTGTTTTTT
D: .; size: .; V: TRBV7-9; J: TRBJ2-7; CDR3: CASSVGGGLVNEQYF; DNA: TGTGCCAGCAGTGTAGGGGGTGGGTTAGTGAACGAGCAGTACTTC
D: .; size: .; V: TRBV3-1/TRBV3-2; J: TRBJ1-1; CDR3: CASSFVQGSEAFF; DNA: TGTGCCAGCAGCTTTGTCCAGGGATCTGAAGCTTTCTTT
D: TRBD1; size: once; V: TRBV5-1; J: TRBJ1-1; CDR3: CASSYRGSNTEAFF; DNA: TGCGCCAGCAGCTACAGGGGCTCAAACACTGAAGCTTTCTTT
D: TRBD1; size: .; V: TRBV5-1; J: TRBJ2-3; CDR3: CASSPTGGADTQYF; DNA: TGCGCCAGCAGCCCGACAGGGGGGGCAGATACGCAGTATTTT
D: TRBD1; size: .; V: TRBV15; J: TRBJ2-1; CDR3: CATSTTLGQGSYNEQFF; DNA: TGTGCCACCAGCACCACCCTGGGACAGGGATCCTACAATGAGCAGTTCTTC
D: .; size: .; V: TRBV9; J: TRBJ2-7; CDR3: CASTLPYEQYF; DNA: TGTGCCAGCACCCTCCCCTACGAGCAGTACTTC
D: .; size: .; V: TRBV3-1/TRBV3-2; J: TRBJ1-1; CDR3: CASSPRSANTEAFF; DNA: TGTGCCAGCAGCCCCAGGTCAGCTAACACTGAAGCTTTCTTT
D: TRBD1; size: .; V: TRBV10-3; J: TRBJ1-1; CDR3: CAISERAGTGVATEAFF; DNA: TGTGCCATCAGTGAGCGGGCCGGGACAGGGGTGGCCACTGAAGCTTTCTTT
D: TRBD1; size: .; V: TRBV4-1; J: TRBJ2-4; CDR3: CASSPSAGQGRNIQYF; DNA: TGCGCCAGCAGCCCCTCCGCGGGACAGGGTAGGAACATTCAGTACTTC
D: .; size: .; V: TRBV2; J: TRBJ2-2; CDR3: CASRESGANTGELFF; DNA: TGTGCCAGCAGAGAGAGCGGCGCGAACACCGGGGAGCTGTTTTTT
D: TRBD1; size: .; V: TRBV7-9; J: TRBJ1-1; CDR3: CASSSMTGLNTEAFF; DNA: TGTGCCAGCAGCTCAATGACAGGGTTGAACACTGAAGCTTTCTTT
D: .; size: few; V: TRBV4-1; J: TRBJ1-2; CDR3: CASSQVAGSFDGYTF; DNA: TGCGCCAGCAGCCAAGTTGCGGGGTCTTTCGATGGCTACACCTTC
D: TRBD2; size: .; V: TRBV28; J: TRBJ2-1; CDR3: CASSRQRGAGNEQFF; DNA: TGTGCCAGCAGTCGTCAGCGGGGGGCTGGCAATGAGCAGTTCTTC
D: TRBD1; size: .; V: TRBV7-2; J: TRBJ1-1; CDR3: CASSVQGGNTEAFF; DNA: TGTGCCAGCAGCGTACAGGGGGGCAACACTGAAGCTTTCTTT
D: .; size: .; V: TRBV7-2; J: TRBJ1-3; CDR3: CASSLNLGGNTIYF; DNA: TGTGCCAGCAGCTTAAACCTAGGAGGAAACACCATATATTTT
D: .; size: .; V: TRBV18; J: TRBJ1-2; CDR3: CASSPITEGGYTF; DNA: TGTGCCAGCTCACCCATAACAGAGGGAGGCTACACCTTC
D: .; size: .; V: TRBV4-2; J: TRBJ2-7; CDR3: CASSQGIGTSYEQYF; DNA: TGTGCCAGCAGCCAAGGCATAGGGACAAGCTACGAGCAGTACTTC
D: TRBD2; size: .; V: TRBV11-3; J: TRBJ2-2; CDR3: CASRKREISGELFF; DNA: TGTGCCAGCAGGAAGCGGGAGATCTCCGGGGAGCTGTTTTTT
D: .; size: .; V: TRBV9; J: TRBJ2-7; CDR3: CASSSPTGDEQYF; DNA: TGTGCCAGCAGCTCTCCTACGGGAGACGAGCAGTACTTC
D: TRBD1; size: .; V: TRBV28; J: TRBJ2-4; CDR3: CASSEGAAKNIQYF; DNA: TGTGCCAGCAGTGAGGGGGCAGCCAAAAACATTCAGTACTTC
D: .; size: few; V: TRBV6-5; J: TRBJ1-1; CDR3: CASSYFGDTEAFF; DNA: TGTGCCAGCAGTTACTTCGGGGACACTGAAGCTTTCTTT
D: TRBD2; size: .; V: TRBV24-1; J: TRBJ2-1; CDR3: CATSDPGAGGPSEQFF; DNA: TGTGCCACCAGTGATCCGGGAGCGGGAGGGCCGAGTGAGCAGTTCTTC
D: TRBD1; size: .; V: TRBV9; J: TRBJ1-2; CDR3: CASSEHRGDYGYTF; DNA: TGTGCCAGCAGTGAACACAGGGGAGACTATGGCTACACCTTC
D: TRBD1; size: .; V: TRBV15; J: TRBJ2-7; CDR3: CATSRPGQNYEQYF; DNA: TGTGCCACCAGCAGACCGGGACAGAACTACGAGCAGTACTTC
D: .; size: .; V: TRBV5-6; J: TRBJ2-7; CDR3: CASSFEAARGQYF; DNA: TGTGCCAGCAGCTTTGAGGCTGCCCGCGGGCAGTACTTC
D: .; size: .; V: TRBV9; J: TRBJ2-3; CDR3: CASSATGRSTDTQYF; DNA: TGTGCCAGCAGCGCCACAGGTCGTAGCACAGATACGCAGTATTTT